Sequencing of this TCR beta chain was carried out in a study of blood T cell repertoires in COVID-19. Across the study: Samples taken during acute and convalescent COVID-19 were collected in the United States, Italy and Spain. Sample material is recorded as cDNA or gDNA derived from T cells, B-cell-depleted T cells, or PBMCs.

Source study methods: Estimates of nucleated cell counts were drawn from the amplification of reference gene primers. Libraries were prepared by immunoSEQ multiplex PCR; TCRdb keeps only in-frame clonotypes and omits some of them. The V and J calls and the clone size are those of that table, but D and trimming were determined from the DNA. The data contain approximately 330,000 clones, roughly 86% of them seen just once; the ten biggest clones take up approximately 10%. The Seattle patients, enrolled during active infection, were followed longitudinally. V gave up 6 bases and J gave up 4 bases, with 8 bases separating them. CDR1 is DFQATT, CDR2 SNEGSKA, per germline (reference sequence). This CDR3 is 11 amino acids long.

Sample: peripheral blood. This rearrangement joins TRBV20-1 to TRBJ2-3; D remains ambiguous. The source is a man between 25 and 39 years old with COVID-19, enrolled during active disease. CDR3 loop: CSASVSDTQYF. The CDR3 nucleotides read TGCAGTGCCTCGGTTTCAGATACGCAGTATTTT.